This TCR beta chain was captured in a study of PD-1 blockade in classical Hodgkin lymphoma. Study-level findings and limits: The authors have not defined what causes the repertoire differences, possibly disease activity or prior therapy. For complete responders, baseline diversity was comparable to that of newly diagnosed patients.

Each patient's relapse followed autologous stem cell transplantation, and brentuximab vedotin exposure varied. The CDR3 sequence is 13 residues long. The V end was cut by 6 bases, the J end by 3 bases, with 11 bases between. Germline-derived CDR1 and CDR2 are MNHEY and SVGAGI. The table came from immunoSEQ multiplex PCR; TCRdb's copy has only in-frame clones and leaves some out. The sample includes 150,000 or so clones, under 85% of them seen just once. As for this clone: Its specificity is not known.

Sequencing was performed on peripheral blood mononuclear cells (PBMCs), taken before the second cycle of nivolumab. The gene calls are TRBV6-5 and TRBJ1-1; maybe TRBD1 (6 bases). The source is a human donor with classical Hodgkin lymphoma. CDR3 residues: CASRRGFYTEAFF. CDR3 DNA sequence: TGTGCCAGCAGGAGGGGGTTCTACACTGAAGCTTTCTTT.